This T cell receptor (beta chain) was recovered during a study of early T cells in non-severe SARS-CoV-2 infection. Study outcomes and limitations: Using VDJdb, the matching emphasized anti-spike CD8 responses while missing private and CD4 specificities.

Individual cDNA molecules carried attached unique molecular identifiers. From the 5' RACE reads, TCRdb called clonotypes with MiXCR, one entry per CDR3 protein. Of about 48,000 distinct CDR3 sequences in the sample, about 7.8% were seen once. After removal of 4 bases from V and 0 bases from J, the junction contained 4 bases not matched to a gene. The CDR3 has 15 residues. Looked up from germline, CDR1 is SGHNT and CDR2 is YYREEE (reference sequence). Worth noting for this clonotype: Antigen unknown.

This TCR derives from an adult who was a healthcare worker with PCR-confirmed SARS-CoV-2 infection or an uninfected control (not recorded which). Sequenced sample: whole blood. The chain couples TRBV5-4 to TRBJ2-1; TRBD1 agrees at 7 bases. CDR3 DNA: TGTGCCAGCAGCGTGGGACAGAGCTCCTACAATGAGCAGTTCTTC. Translated: CASSVGQSSYNEQFF.